This TCR beta chain comes out of a study of breast tumors, draining lymph nodes, adjacent tissues. The CDR3 runs to 14 residues. The V end lost 6 bases, the J end lost 2 bases, and 13 bases lay between the germline ends. Per the germline V gene, CDR1 is MNHEY and CDR2 is SVGEGT. Samples came from axillary lymph nodes draining the breast cancer. TCRdb fed the multiplex PCR reads into MiXCR, producing one record per CDR3 protein. Altogether roughly 220,000 distinct CDR3 sequences are present, less than 40% being singletons, with the ten largest covering approximately 3.6%. The V gene is TRBV6-2 or TRBV6-3, the J gene TRBJ1-2; D not certain. The receptor's source is a female donor with breast cancer. Some clones in this sample may be carry-over from other donors' samples. The sample comprised axillary lymph node tissue. The CDR3 sequence: CASSRVGKNYGYTF. Here the CDR3 DNA reads TGTGCCAGCAGCCGCGTCGGGAAGAACTATGGCTACACCTTC.